One sample yielded the 14 T cell receptor beta chains listed below, sequenced in a study of shared clonotypes between healthy human individuals. Profiled with immunoSEQ multiplex PCR; TCRdb holds only in-frame clones, not every one. Of about 1 million clones in the sample, about 77% were seen once. Sequencing was done on a sample of memory CD4+ T cells sorted from blood. Subset of the sample: CD45RA-negative fraction. Receptor source: a man aged 18-30 years in good health.

The chain is built from TRBV4-3 and TRBJ1-2; weak D call: TRBD1 (5 bases). Germline CDR1 is LGHNA and CDR2 is YSLEER. The V end was cut by 1 base, the J end by 6 bases, with 15 bases between. The CDR3 consists of 15 residues. Written as DNA, the CDR3 is TGCGCCAGCAGCCAAGTTAACTCTAGGGGAAATGGCTACACCTTC. It is translated as CASSQVNSRGNGYTF.

As to this clone: The junction differs from germline at one of its ends, possibly a read error. This chain uses TRBV7-7 with TRBJ2-5; the match to TRBD2 covers 11 bases. Per germline, CDR1 SSHAT and CDR2 FNYEAQ (reference sequence). The CDR3 is 17 residues long. DNA of the CDR3: TGTGCTAGCAGCTTAGAAAGAGGACGACTAGCGGGGGAGACCCAGTACTTC. This encodes CASSLERGRLAGETQYF.

The J gene is TRBJ2-7, the V gene TRBV19; TRBD1 matches 10 bases. CDR1 LNHDA and CDR2 SQIVND come from the germline V gene (reference sequence). The V segment lost 3 bases and the J segment 5 bases; nucleotides outside the gene matches: 7. The CDR3 consists of 15 residues. The DNA for the CDR3 is TGTGCCAGTAGTATTACCGGGACAGGGGCCCACGAGCAGTACTTC. It codes for CASSITGTGAHEQYF.

The genes are TRBV27 and TRBJ2-3; 11 nucleotides match TRBD2. The CDR3 length is 18 residues. Germline-derived CDR1 and CDR2 are MNHEY and SMNVEV (reference sequence). V gave up 3 bases and J gave up 0 bases; unmatched junction bases: 8. CDR3 nucleotide sequence: TGTGCCAGCAGTTTCCACGGACTAGCGGGCCCTAGCACAGATACGCAGTATTTT. This translates into CASSFHGLAGPSTDTQYF.

The rearrangement joins TRBV18 to TRBJ2-3; TRBD1 might be the D (5 bases). Between the trimmed V and J ends, which lost 1 base and 4 bases, there was a span of 12 bases. The CDR3 extends over 15 amino acids. Germline V gene lookup returns CDR1 KGHSH and CDR2 LQKENI. This CDR3 reads CASSPRSQGADTQYF. Here the CDR3 DNA reads TGTGCCAGCTCACCACGCTCGCAGGGCGCAGATACGCAGTATTTT.

V and J are TRBV5-5 and TRBJ2-7; TRBD2 matches 14 bases. Germline CDR1 and CDR2: SGHKS and YYEKEE (reference sequence). J lost 2 bases, V lost 0 bases, and 7 bases had no gene match. The CDR3 loop spans 18 amino acids. The DNA of the CDR3 is TGTGCCAGCAGCTTGGAGACTAGCGGGGGGGCGTCCGCCTACGAGCAGTACTTC. Translation gives CASSLETSGGASAYEQYF.

The chain recombines TRBV5-6 with TRBJ1-2, with unresolved D. The CDR3 consists of 14 residues. V was shortened by 2 bases and J by 0 bases, with 8 bases between the two germline ends. Germline assignment: CDR1 SGHDT and CDR2 YYEEEE. The CDR3 DNA reads as TGTGCCAGCAGCTTATTAGAAACTAACTATGGCTACACCTTC. It codes for CASSLLETNYGYTF.

This rearrangement joins TRBV25-1 to TRBJ2-7; no definite D call. In germline, CDR1 is MGHDK, CDR2 SYGVNS. The CDR3 totals 15 residues. V lost 3 bases and J lost 2, with 14 bases in between. CDR3 loop: CASSDFQLTTYEQYF. CDR3 nucleotide sequence: TGTGCCAGCAGTGATTTCCAGCTTACGACCTACGAGCAGTACTTC.

This chain links TRBV7-3 with TRBJ2-3; possibly TRBD1 or TRBD2 for D (6 bases each). Trimming cost V 5 bases and J 0 bases, with 12 bases left between them. The CDR3 is made up of 15 amino acids. Germline V lookup: CDR1 SGHTA, CDR2 FQGTGA. The CDR3 loop is CASSPSGASTDTQYF. The CDR3 nucleotides are TGTGCCAGCAGCCCCTCGGGGGCAAGCACAGATACGCAGTATTTT.

CDR3 loop: CASATANYGYTF. CDR3 nucleotide sequence: TGTGCCAGTGCGACAGCGAACTATGGCTACACCTTC. The chain combines TRBV28 with TRBJ1-2, with a weak D call TRBD1 (5 bases). CDR3 length equals 12 residues. Trimming shortened V by 9 bases and J by 2 bases, and 10 bases separated the two germline ends. CDR1 is MDHEN, CDR2 SYDVKM, per germline.

The genes are TRBV14 and TRBJ1-1; D unresolved. The germline gives CDR1 SGHDN, CDR2 FVKESK. V lost 0 bases and J lost 7, with 12 bases in between. The CDR3 loop spans 14 amino acids. The CDR3, as DNA: TGTGCCAGCAGCCAAGATCTACAGAGCGTTGAAGCTTTCTTT. As protein: CASSQDLQSVEAFF. Looking up the rest from reference TRBV14 and TRBJ1-1 gives the full variable domain: EAGVTQFPSHSVIEKGQTVTLRCDPISGHDNLYWYRRVMGKEIKFLLHFVKESKQDESGMPNNRFLAERTGGTYSTLKVQPAELEDSGVYFCASSQDLQSVEAFFGQGTRLTVV.

This sequence joins TRBV6-5 and TRBJ2-7; 8 nucleotides align to TRBD1. The ends lost 6 bases at V and 0 bases at J; junction bases unmatched: 7. From germline, CDR1 is MNHEY and CDR2 SVGAGI. This CDR3 is built from 15 residues. CDR3 protein: CASSIKTGASYEQYF. DNA of the CDR3: TGTGCCAGCAGCATAAAGACAGGGGCCTCCTACGAGCAGTACTTC.

The rearrangement uses TRBV30 and TRBJ1-5, with D tentatively TRBD1 (6 bases). The V gene's germline CDR1 is GTSNPN and CDR2 SVGIG (reference sequence). This CDR3 has 17 amino acids. V dropped 4 bases and J dropped 2 bases, with 21 bases sitting between them. The CDR3 here is CAWTGQTGGMGNQPQHF. The CDR3 coding sequence is TGTGCCTGGACCGGACAGACAGGCGGGATGGGCAATCAGCCCCAGCATTTT.

In regard to this clone: The same CDR3 is also encoded by other DNA sequences in this sample. The chain couples TRBV27 to TRBJ2-6; D is undetermined. The CDR3 spans 14 residues. Germline V gene sequence: CDR1 MNHEY, CDR2 SMNVEV (reference sequence). V gave up 2 bases and J gave up 0 bases, with 2 bases separating them. The CDR3 loop reads CASSLGSGANVLTF. The CDR3 region has the DNA TGTGCCAGCAGTTTAGGCTCTGGGGCCAACGTCCTGACTTTC.